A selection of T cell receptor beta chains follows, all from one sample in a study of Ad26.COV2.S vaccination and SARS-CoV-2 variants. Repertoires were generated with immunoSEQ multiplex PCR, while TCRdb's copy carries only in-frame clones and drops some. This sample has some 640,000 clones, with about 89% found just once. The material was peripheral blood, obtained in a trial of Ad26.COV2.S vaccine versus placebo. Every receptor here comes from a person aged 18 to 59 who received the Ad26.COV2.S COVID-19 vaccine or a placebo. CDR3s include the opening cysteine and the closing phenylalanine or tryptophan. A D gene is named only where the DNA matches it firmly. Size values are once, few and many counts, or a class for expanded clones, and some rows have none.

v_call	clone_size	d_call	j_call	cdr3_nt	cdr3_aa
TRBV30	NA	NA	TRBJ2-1	TGTGCCTGGAAGGACGGGAATGAGCAGTTCTTC	CAWKDGNEQFF
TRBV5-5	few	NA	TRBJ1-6	TGTGCCAGCACCCGAACAGGACTAGCGCTCCAAAATTCACCCCTCCACTTT	CASTRTGLALQNSPLHF
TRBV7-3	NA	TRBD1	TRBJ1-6	TGTGCCAGCAGCATAACCGGGACAGGGGAATCACCCCTCCACTTT	CASSITGTGESPLHF
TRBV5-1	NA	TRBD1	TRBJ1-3	TGCGCCAGCAGCTTGGAGGGACAGCTTAACACCATATATTTT	CASSLEGQLNTIYF
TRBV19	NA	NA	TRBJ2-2	TGTGCCAGTAGTCCCGCAGGGACGTCGAGATTTTCCACCGGGGAGCTGTTTTTT	CASSPAGTSRFSTGELFF
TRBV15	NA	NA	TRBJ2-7	TGTGCCACCAGCAGGGACCGGGCCCCTCGGGAGCAGTACTTC	CATSRDRAPREQYF
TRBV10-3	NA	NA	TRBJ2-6	TGTGCCATCAGCACCTCACCGAACCCTGGGGCCAACGTCCTGACTTTC	CAISTSPNPGANVLTF
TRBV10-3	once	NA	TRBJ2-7	TGTGCCATCAGTGATGGAACAGTCTACGAGCAGTACTTC	CAISDGTVYEQYF
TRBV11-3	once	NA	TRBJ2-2	TGTGCCAGCAGCCGGGACGGCTACACCGGGGAGCTGTTTTTT	CASSRDGYTGELFF
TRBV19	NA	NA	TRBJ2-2	TGTGCCAGTAGTATCTGGCAGAGCACCGGGGAGCTGTTTTTT	CASSIWQSTGELFF
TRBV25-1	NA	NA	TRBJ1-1	TGTGCCAGCAGTGAATATCTCCAGGGCGGGGAAGCTTTCTTT	CASSEYLQGGEAFF
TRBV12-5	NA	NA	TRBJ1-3	TGTGCTAGTTCGGCTTCCTCTGGAAACACCATATATTTT	CASSASSGNTIYF
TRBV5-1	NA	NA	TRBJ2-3	TGCGCCAGCACCCGGGGCTCCACAGATACGCAGTATTTT	CASTRGSTDTQYF
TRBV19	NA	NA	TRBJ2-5	TGTGCCAGTAGTATTCTCCGGGATCGGGAGACCCAGTACTTC	CASSILRDRETQYF
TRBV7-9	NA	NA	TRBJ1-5	TGTGCCAGCAGCTCTGGCCCCGATCAGCCCCAGCATTTT	CASSSGPDQPQHF
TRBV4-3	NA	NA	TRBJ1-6	TGCGCCAGCAGCCAAGGGGCAGGGCTTAATTCACCCCTCCACTTT	CASSQGAGLNSPLHF
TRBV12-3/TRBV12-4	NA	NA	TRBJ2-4	TGTGCCAGCATGTGGGGATCGGACATTCAGTACTTC	CASMWGSDIQYF
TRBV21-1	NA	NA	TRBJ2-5	TGTGCCAGCAGCAAGTGGGAACTAGCGGCAACCCAGTACTTC	CASSKWELAATQYF
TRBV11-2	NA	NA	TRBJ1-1	TGTGCCAGCAGCTTGACAGCGAACACTGAAGCTTTCTTT	CASSLTANTEAFF